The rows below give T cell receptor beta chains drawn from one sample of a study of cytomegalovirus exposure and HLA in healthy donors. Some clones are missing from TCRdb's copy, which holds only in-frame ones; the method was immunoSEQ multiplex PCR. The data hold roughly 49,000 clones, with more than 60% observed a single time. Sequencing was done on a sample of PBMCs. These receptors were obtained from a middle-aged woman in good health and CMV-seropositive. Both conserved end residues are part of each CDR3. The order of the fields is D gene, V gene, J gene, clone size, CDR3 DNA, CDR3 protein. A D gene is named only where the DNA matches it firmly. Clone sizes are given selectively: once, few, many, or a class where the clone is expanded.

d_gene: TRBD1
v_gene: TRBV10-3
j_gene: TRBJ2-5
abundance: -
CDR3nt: TGTGCCATCAGTCAGGGGGCCCAAGAGACCCAGTACTTC
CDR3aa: CAISQGAQETQYF

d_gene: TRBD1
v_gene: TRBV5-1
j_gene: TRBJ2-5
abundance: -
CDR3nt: TGCGCCAGCAGCCAAGTGGACAGGAAACTCACAGAGACCCAGTACTTC
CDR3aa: CASSQVDRKLTETQYF

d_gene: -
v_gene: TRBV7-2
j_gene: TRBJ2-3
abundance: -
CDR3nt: TGTGCCAGCCTAAAGGCGGTGGGCACAGATACGCAGTATTTT
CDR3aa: CASLKAVGTDTQYF

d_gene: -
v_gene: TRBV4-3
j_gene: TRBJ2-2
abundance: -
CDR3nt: TGCGCCAGCAGCCAAGAACGGGCAGGGTCGAACACCGGGGAGCTGTTTTTT
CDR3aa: CASSQERAGSNTGELFF

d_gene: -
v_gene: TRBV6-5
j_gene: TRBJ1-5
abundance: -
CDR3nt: TGTGCCAGCAGTTACTCGAGGGCGGATCAGCCCCAGCATTTT
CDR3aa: CASSYSRADQPQHF

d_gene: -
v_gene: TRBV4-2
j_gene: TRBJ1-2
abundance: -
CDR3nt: TGTGCCAGCAGCCAAGAGGCGGGCGTGGGCGGCTACACCTTC
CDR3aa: CASSQEAGVGGYTF

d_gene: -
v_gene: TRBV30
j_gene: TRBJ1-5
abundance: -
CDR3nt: TGTGCCTGGAGTGATACCGGGTCTACTACATTGCATTTT
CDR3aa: CAWSDTGSTTLHF

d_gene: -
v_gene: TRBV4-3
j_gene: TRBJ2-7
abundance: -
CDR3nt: TGCGCCAGCAGCCGAGCTTCGGGGGAGCAGTACTTC
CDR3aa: CASSRASGEQYF

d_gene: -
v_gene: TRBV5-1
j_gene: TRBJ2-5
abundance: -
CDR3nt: TGCGCCAGCAGCTTTCCGTCGGAGACCCAGTACTTC
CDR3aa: CASSFPSETQYF

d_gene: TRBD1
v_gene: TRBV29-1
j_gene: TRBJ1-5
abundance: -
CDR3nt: TGCAGCGTTGTGGGACAGACAAATCAGCCCCAGCATTTT
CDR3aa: CSVVGQTNQPQHF

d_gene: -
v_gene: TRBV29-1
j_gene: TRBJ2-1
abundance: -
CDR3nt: TGCAGCGTTGCCCCCAGGGGAGACGGTGAGCAGTTCTTC
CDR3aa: CSVAPRGDGEQFF

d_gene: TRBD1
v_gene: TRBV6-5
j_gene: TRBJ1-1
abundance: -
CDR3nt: TGTGCCAGCAGGCCGCCGGGACAGGGGAATGAAGCTTTCTTT
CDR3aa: CASRPPGQGNEAFF

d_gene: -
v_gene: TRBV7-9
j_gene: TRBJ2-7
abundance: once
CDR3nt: TGTGCCAGCGCGGGGACAGTAAGCTCCTACGAGCAGTACTTC
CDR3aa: CASAGTVSSYEQYF

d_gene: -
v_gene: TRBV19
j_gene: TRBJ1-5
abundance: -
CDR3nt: TGTGCCAGTAGAACACAGGTCGCCTACGAGCCCCAGCATTTT
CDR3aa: CASRTQVAYEPQHF

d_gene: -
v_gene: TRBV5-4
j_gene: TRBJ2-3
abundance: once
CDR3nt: TGTGCCAGCAGCGGAGGGGGGGCGTCCGGCACAGATACGCAGTATTTT
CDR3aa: CASSGGGASGTDTQYF

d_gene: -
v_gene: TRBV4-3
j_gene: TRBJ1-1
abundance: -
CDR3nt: TGCGCCAGCAGCCAAGATCCGGGTGTGACTGCCAAGAGCCACACTGAAGCTTTCTTT
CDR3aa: CASSQDPGVTAKSHTEAFF

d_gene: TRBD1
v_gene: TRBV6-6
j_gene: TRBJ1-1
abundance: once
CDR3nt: TGTGCCAGCACCGGGACAGGGGGTTTGAACACTGAAGCTTTCTTT
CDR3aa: CASTGTGGLNTEAFF

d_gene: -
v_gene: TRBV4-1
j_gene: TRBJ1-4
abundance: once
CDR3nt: TGCGCCAGCAGCCAAGTTGGGGGACAATCAAATGAAAAACTGTTTTTT
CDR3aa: CASSQVGGQSNEKLFF

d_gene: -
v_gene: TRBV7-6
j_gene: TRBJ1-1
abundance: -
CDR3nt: TGTGCCAGCAGCAGTCCGGGAATGAACACTGAAGCTTTCTTT
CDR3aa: CASSSPGMNTEAFF

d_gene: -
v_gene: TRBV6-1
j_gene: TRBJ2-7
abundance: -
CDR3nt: TGTGCCAGCAGTGTGGGCAGGGGCTACGAGCAGTACTTC
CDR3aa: CASSVGRGYEQYF

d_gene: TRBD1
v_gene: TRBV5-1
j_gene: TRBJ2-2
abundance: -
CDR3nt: TGCGCCAGCAGCGTAACCGGGACAGGGGGCACCGGGGAGCTGTTTTTT
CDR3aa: CASSVTGTGGTGELFF

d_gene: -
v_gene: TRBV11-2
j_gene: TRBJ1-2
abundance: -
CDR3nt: TGTGCCAGCAGCTTAGGCAGGCCTCTCGACTATGGCTACACCTTC
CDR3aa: CASSLGRPLDYGYTF

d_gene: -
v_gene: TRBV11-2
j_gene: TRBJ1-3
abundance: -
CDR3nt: TGTGCCAGCAGCTTTCCCGGGGGGATAACCTCTGGAAACACCATATATTTT
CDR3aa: CASSFPGGITSGNTIYF

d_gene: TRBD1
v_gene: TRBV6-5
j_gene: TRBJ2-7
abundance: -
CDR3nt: TGTGCCAGCAGAGGGACAGGCGAGCAGTACTTC
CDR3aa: CASRGTGEQYF